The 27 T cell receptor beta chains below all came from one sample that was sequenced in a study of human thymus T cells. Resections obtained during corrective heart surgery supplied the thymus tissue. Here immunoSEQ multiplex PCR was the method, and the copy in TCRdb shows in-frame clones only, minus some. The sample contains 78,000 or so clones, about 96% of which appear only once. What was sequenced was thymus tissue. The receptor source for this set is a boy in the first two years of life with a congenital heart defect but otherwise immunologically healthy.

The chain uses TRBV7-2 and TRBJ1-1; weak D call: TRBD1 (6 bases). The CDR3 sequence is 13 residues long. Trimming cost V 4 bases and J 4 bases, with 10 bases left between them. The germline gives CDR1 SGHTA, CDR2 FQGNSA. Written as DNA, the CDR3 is TGTGCCAGCAGCTACACAGGGAGCACTGAAGCTTTCTTT. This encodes CASSYTGSTEAFF.

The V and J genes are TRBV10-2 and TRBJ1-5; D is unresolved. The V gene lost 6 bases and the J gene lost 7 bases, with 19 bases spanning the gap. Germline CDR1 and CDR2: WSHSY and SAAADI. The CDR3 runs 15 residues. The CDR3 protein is CASSPVTKARQPQHF. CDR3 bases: TGCGCCAGCAGCCCCGTTACTAAAGCGCGGCAGCCCCAGCATTTT.

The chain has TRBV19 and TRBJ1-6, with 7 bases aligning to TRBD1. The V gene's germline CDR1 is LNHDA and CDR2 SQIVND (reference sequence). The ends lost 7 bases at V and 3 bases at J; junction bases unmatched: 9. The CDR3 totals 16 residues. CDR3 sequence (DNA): TGTGCCAGTAATCTACCGAGACAGGGCTATAATTCACCCCTCCACTTT. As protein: CASNLPRQGYNSPLHF.

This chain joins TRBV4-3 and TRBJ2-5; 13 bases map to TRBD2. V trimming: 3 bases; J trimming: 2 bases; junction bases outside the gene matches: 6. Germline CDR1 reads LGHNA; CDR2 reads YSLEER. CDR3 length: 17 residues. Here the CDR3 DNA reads TGCGCCAGCAGCCACGGGGGACTAGCGGGGAGACAAGAGACCCAGTACTTC. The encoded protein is CASSHGGLAGRQETQYF.

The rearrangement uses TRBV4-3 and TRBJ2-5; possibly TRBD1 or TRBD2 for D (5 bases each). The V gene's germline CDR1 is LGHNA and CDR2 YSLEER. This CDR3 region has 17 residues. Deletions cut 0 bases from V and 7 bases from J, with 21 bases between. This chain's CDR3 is CASSQEVLGTDVATQYF. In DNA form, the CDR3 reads TGCGCCAGCAGCCAAGAGGTTCTAGGGACCGACGTTGCGACCCAGTACTTC.

The CDR3 loop reads CASSHRRDGYTF. In DNA form, the CDR3 reads TGTGCCAGCAGCCACAGACGGGATGGCTACACCTTC. The chain carries TRBV5-6 and TRBJ1-2; no definite D call. CDR3 size: 12 residues. Trimming cost V 4 bases and J 6 bases, with 10 bases left between them. Germline V gene lookup returns CDR1 SGHDT and CDR2 YYEEEE.

The chain's CDR3 is CASSFFRTPGDGYTF. The CDR3 DNA sequence: TGCGCCAGCAGCTTTTTCAGGACACCGGGGGATGGCTACACCTTC. This rearrangement joins TRBV5-1 to TRBJ1-2; weak D call: TRBD1 (5 bases). V lost 2 bases and J 6 bases, leaving 17 bases between the germline ends. The CDR3 contains 15 residues. CDR1 is SGHRS, CDR2 YFSETQ, per germline.

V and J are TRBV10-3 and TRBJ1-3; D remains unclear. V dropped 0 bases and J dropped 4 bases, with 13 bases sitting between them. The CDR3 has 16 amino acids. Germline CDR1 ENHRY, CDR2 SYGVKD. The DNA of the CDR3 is TGTGCCATCAGTGAGTCTCGGAGGGAGTCAGGAAACACCATATATTTT. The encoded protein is CAISESRRESGNTIYF.

The CDR3 nucleotides are TGTGCCAGCCAAAGCCGGGGGGGGAGAGAGACCCAGTACTTC. Translating it yields CASQSRGGRETQYF. V gene TRBV7-2 combines with J gene TRBJ2-5; 8 nucleotides match TRBD2. The J segment lost 4 bases and the V segment lost 8 bases, leaving 9 bases of the junction unmatched. CDR3 length: 14 residues. Germline values: CDR1 SGHTA, CDR2 FQGNSA. Filled out from reference TRBV7-2 and TRBJ2-5, the complete variable domain reads GAGVSQSPSNKVTEKGKDVELRCDPISGHTALYWYRQSLGQGLEFLIYFQGNSAPDKSGLPSDRFSAERTGGSVSTLTIQRTQQEDSAVYLCASQSRGGRETQYFGPGTRLLVL.

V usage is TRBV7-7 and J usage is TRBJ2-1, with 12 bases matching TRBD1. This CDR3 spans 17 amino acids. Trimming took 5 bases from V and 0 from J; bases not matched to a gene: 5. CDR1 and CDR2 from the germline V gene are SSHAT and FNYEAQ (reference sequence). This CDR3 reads CASSPGQGASSYNEQFF. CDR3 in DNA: TGTGCCAGCAGCCCGGGACAGGGGGCGAGCTCCTACAATGAGCAGTTCTTC.

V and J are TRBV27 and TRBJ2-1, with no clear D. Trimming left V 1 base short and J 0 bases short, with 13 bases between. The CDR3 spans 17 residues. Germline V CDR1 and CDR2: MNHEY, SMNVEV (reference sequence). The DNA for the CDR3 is TGTGCCAGCAGTTTATATAGTGGGCGTAGCTCCTACAATGAGCAGTTCTTC. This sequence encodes CASSLYSGRSSYNEQFF.

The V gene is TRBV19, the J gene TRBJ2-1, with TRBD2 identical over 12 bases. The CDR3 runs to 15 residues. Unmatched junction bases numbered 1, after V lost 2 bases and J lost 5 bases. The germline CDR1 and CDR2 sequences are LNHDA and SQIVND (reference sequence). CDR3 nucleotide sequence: TGTGCCAGTAGTATAACTAGCGGGAGGCACAATGAGCAGTTCTTC. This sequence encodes CASSITSGRHNEQFF. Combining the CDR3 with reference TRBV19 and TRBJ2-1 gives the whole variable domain DGGITQSPKYLFRKEGQNVTLSCEQNLNHDAMYWYRQDPGQGLRLIYYSQIVNDFQKGDIAEGYSVSREKKESFPLTVTSAQKNPTAFYLCASSITSGRHNEQFFGPGTRLTVL.

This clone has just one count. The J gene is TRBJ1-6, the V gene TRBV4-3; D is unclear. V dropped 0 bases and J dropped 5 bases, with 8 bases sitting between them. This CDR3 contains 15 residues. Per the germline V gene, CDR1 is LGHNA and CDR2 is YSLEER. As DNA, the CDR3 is TGCGCCAGCAGCCAAGATTCCAGTAATAATTCACCCCTCCACTTT. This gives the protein CASSQDSSNNSPLHF.

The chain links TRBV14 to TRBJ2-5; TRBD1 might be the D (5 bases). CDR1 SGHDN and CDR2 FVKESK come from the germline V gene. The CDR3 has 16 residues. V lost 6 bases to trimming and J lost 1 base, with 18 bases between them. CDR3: CASSMRNRFVQETQYF. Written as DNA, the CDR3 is TGTGCCAGCAGTATGAGGAACAGGTTTGTCCAAGAGACCCAGTACTTC. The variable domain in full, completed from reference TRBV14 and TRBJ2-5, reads EAGVTQFPSHSVIEKGQTVTLRCDPISGHDNLYWYRRVMGKEIKFLLHFVKESKQDESGMPNNRFLAERTGGTYSTLKVQPAELEDSGVYFCASSMRNRFVQETQYFGPGTRLLVL.

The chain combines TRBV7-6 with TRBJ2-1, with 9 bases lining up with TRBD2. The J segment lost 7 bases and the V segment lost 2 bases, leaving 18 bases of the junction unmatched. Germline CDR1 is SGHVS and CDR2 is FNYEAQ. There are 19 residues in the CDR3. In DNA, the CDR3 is TGTGCCAGCAGCTTACTAATACGCGGGAGGGCCAGAGTGGGGAATGAGCAGTTCTTC. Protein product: CASSLLIRGRARVGNEQFF.

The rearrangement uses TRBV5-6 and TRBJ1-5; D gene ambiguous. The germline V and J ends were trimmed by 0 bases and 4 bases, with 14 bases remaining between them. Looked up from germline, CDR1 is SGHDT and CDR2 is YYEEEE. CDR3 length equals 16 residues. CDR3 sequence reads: CASSLVVGPENQPQHF. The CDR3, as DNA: TGTGCCAGCAGCTTGGTTGTGGGTCCAGAAAATCAGCCCCAGCATTTT.

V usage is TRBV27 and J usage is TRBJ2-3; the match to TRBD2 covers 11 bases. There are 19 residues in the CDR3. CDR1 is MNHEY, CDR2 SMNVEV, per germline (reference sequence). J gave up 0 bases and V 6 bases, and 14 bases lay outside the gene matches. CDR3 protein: CASRILRQGLAVSTDTQYF. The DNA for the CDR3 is TGTGCCAGCAGAATATTAAGGCAGGGACTAGCGGTTAGCACAGATACGCAGTATTTT.

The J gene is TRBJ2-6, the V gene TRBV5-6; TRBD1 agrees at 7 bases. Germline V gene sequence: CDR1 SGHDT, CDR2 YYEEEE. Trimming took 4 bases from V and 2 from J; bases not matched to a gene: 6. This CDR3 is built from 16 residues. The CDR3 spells CASSPEGAPGANVLTF. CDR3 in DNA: TGTGCCAGCAGCCCCGAGGGGGCGCCTGGGGCCAACGTCCTGACTTTC.

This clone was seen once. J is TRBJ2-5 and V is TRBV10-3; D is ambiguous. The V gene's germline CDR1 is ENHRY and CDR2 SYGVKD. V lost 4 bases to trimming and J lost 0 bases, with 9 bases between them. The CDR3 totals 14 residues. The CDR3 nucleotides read TGTGCCATCAGTGCGCGGACGTACCAAGAGACCCAGTACTTC. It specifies CAISARTYQETQYF.

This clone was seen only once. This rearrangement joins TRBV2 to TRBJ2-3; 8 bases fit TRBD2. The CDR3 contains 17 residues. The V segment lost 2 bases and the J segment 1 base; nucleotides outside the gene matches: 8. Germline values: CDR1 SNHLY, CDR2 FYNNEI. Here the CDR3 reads CASSESRAGGRTDTQYF. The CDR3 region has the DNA TGTGCCAGCAGTGAATCAAGGGCGGGGGGCCGCACAGATACGCAGTATTTT.

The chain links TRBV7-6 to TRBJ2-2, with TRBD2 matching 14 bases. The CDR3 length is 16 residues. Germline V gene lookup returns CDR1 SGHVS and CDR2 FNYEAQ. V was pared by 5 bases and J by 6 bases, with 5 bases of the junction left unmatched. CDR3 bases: TGTGCCAGCAGCCCGGGACTAGCGGGAGACCCCGGGGAGCTGTTTTTT. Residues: CASSPGLAGDPGELFF.

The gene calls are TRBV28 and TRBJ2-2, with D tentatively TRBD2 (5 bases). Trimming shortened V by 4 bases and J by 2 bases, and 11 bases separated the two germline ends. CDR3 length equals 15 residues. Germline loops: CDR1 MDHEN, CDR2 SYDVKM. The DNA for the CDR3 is TGTGCCAGCAGTTGGGTAGGGAGAAACACCGGGGAGCTGTTTTTT. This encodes CASSWVGRNTGELFF. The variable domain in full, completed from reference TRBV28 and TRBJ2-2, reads DVKVTQSSRYLVKRTGEKVFLECVQDMDHENMFWYRQDPGLGLRLIYFSYDVKMKEKGDIPEGYSVSREKKERFSLILESASTNQTSMYLCASSWVGRNTGELFFGEGSRLTVL.

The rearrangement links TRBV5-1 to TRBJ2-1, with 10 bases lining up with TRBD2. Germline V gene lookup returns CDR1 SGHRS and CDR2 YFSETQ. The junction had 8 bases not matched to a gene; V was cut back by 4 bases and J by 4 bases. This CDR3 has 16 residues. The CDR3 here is CASSHELAGHYNEQFF. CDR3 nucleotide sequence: TGCGCCAGCAGCCATGAACTAGCGGGGCATTACAATGAGCAGTTCTTC.

CDR3 coding DNA: TGTGCCAGCATCGGGGCAGGCACCGGGGAGCTGTTTTTT. As protein: CASIGAGTGELFF. The rearrangement joins TRBV6-5 to TRBJ2-2; D is tentatively TRBD1 or TRBD2 (5 bases each). Germline V lookup: CDR1 MNHEY, CDR2 SVGAGI. Deletions cut 7 bases from V and 4 bases from J, with 10 bases between. The CDR3 runs 13 residues.

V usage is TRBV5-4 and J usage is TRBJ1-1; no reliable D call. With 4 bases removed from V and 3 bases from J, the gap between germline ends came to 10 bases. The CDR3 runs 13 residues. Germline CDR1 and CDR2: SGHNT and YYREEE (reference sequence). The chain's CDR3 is CASSMRRYTEAFF. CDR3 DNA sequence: TGTGCCAGCAGCATGAGACGGTACACTGAAGCTTTCTTT. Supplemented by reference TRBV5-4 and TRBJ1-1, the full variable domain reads ETGVTQSPTHLIKTRGQQVTLRCSSQSGHNTVSWYQQALGQGPQFIFQYYREEENGRGNFPPRFSGLQFPNYSSELNVNALELDDSALYLCASSMRRYTEAFFGQGTRLTVV.

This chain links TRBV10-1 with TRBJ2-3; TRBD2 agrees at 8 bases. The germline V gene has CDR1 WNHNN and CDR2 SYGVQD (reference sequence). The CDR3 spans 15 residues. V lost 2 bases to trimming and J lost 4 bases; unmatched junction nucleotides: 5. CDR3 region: CASSEGGGKSDTQYF. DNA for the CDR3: TGCGCCAGCAGTGAGGGCGGGGGGAAGTCAGATACGCAGTATTTT.

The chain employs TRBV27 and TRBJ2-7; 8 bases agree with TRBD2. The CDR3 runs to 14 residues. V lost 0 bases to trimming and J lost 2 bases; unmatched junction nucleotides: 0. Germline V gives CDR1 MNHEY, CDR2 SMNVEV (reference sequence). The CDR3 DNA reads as TGTGCCAGCAGTTTATCGGGACTAGCCTACGAGCAGTACTTC. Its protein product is CASSLSGLAYEQYF.